This record concerns one T cell receptor beta chain sequence. Its antigen specificity is not known. One base away there is no much larger clone; base qualities are not given. These data belong to a study of T cell responses to AZD1222 COVID-19 vaccine (dated by TCRdb to about 2021). Broadly, across the study: AZD1222 recipients with second doses at about 4 weeks or about 12 weeks were pooled, because spike-specific TCR depth and breadth did not differ between schedules. TCR sequencing covered over 230 trial participants: around 210 given two doses of AZD1222 and about 26 given two doses of MenACWY control vaccine. Enrollment into the trials was organized by age into subgroups of 18-55, 56-69 and 70-plus years, and those subgroups contained approximately 150, 30 and 60 TCR-sequenced participants, respectively. Study-wide findings and limitations: Nearly half of unique spike-specific TCRs reportedly recognized epitopes outside regions mutated in the B.1.351 and B.1.1.7 variants. Because no day 14 peak-response samples were available, the repertoires could be characterized only after the peak T cell response. Most participants were white British and females outnumbered males, and the authors suggested that clonal diversity may have been underestimated. A significant rise in spike-specific TCR breadth and depth was observed after two AZD1222 doses relative to day 0 and relative to MenACWY recipients. The vaccine-associated CD4 TCRs covered the entire spike protein, and the dominant responses fell in regions 160-218 and 743-854. The 56-69-year group was small, and its depth increase did not reach significance, likely because of low power. Conclusions about previously exposed vaccinees are limited, since just 5 to 7 AZD1222 recipients were seropositive for SARS-CoV-2 at baseline.

In light of the paper, this sample's time point label describes: baseline before first vaccination. Vaccinee samples came from UK trials COV001 and COV002, including a single-blind randomized controlled phase 2/3 trial of AZD1222 (ChAdOx1 nCoV-19) in healthy adults. For TCRbeta chain sequencing, PBMC samples from trial participants were taken at day 0 and at day 28 after the second dose. CDR1 and CDR2, per the germline V gene (reference sequence), are DFQATT and SNEGSKA. V drops 6 bases and J drops 5 bases, leaving 8 bases in between. The CDR3 measures 11 amino acids from cysteine to phenylalanine. Only the CDR3 DNA stays, 33 bases, in frame from base 1. The CDR3 regions of human TCRbeta chains were analyzed by immunosequencing. The source study handled its data this way. TCRs in the repertoires were compared against a reference library of SARS-CoV-2-specific TCRs that had been generated with the MIRA antigen-specificity platform. Breadth meant the fraction of unique TCRs that were SARS-CoV-2-associated, whereas depth meant the fraction of total T cells that were SARS-CoV-2-associated. Using the MIRA data, each spike-specific TCR was mapped to the spike region that the TCR reacts to and placed in a CD4 or CD8 class. Log10-transformed breadth and depth values were compared by one-way ANOVA with Sidak's multiple comparisons tests. This immuneACCESS table, as held by TCRdb, lists in-frame sequences with V and J called but not all clones. Of the missing ones, under half trace to an unresolved V gene in checked studies; the others have no known cause. That table supplies the V and J calls and clone size; D and trimming were determined from the DNA. A total of about 100,000 clones appear in this sample, approximately 90% of them only once. The top ten clonotypes cover about 1.5% of the sample.

The material was peripheral blood, obtained on day 0 of AZD1222 vaccination. This chain is built from TRBV20-1 and TRBJ2-1, with an unclear D gene assignment. This TCR was sampled from an adult in good health. The nucleotide sequence is given as TGCAGTGCGGCCTATGACAATGAGCAGTTCTTC. The resulting protein is CSAAYDNEQFF.